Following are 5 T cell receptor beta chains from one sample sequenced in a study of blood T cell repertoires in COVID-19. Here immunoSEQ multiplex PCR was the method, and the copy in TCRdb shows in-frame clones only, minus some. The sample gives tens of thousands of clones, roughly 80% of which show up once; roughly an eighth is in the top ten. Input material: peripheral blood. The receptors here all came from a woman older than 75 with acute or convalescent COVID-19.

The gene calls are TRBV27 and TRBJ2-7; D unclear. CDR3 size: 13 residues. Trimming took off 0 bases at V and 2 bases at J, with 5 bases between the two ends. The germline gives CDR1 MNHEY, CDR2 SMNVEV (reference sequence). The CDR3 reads CASSLSPTYEQYF. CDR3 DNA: TGTGCCAGCAGTTTATCCCCTACCTACGAGCAGTACTTC.

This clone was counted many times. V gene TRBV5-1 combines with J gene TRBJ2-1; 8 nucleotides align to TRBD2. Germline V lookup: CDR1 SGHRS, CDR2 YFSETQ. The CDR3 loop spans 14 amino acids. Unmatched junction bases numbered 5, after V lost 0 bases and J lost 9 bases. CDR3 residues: CASSLDAGGSEQFF. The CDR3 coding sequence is TGCGCCAGCAGCTTGGACGCGGGGGGCAGTGAGCAGTTCTTC.

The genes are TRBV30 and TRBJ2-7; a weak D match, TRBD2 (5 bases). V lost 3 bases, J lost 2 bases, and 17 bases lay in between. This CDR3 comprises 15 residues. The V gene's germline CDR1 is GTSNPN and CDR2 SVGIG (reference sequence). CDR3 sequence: CAWRHLGLSPYEQYF. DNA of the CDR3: TGTGCCTGGAGACATCTCGGACTCTCACCCTACGAGCAGTACTTC.

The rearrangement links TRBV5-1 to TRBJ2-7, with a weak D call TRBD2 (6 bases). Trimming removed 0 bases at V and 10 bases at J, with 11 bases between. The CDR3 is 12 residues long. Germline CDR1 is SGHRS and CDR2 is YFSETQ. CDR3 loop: CASSLAGAGQYF. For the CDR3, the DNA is TGCGCCAGCAGCTTGGCGGGTGCGGGACAGTACTTC.

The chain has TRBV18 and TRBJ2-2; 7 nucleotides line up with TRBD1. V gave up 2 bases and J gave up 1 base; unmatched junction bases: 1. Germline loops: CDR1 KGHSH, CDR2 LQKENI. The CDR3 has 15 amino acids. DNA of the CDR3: TGTGCCAGCTCACCAGACAGGGTGAACACCGGGGAGCTGTTTTTT. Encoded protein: CASSPDRVNTGELFF.